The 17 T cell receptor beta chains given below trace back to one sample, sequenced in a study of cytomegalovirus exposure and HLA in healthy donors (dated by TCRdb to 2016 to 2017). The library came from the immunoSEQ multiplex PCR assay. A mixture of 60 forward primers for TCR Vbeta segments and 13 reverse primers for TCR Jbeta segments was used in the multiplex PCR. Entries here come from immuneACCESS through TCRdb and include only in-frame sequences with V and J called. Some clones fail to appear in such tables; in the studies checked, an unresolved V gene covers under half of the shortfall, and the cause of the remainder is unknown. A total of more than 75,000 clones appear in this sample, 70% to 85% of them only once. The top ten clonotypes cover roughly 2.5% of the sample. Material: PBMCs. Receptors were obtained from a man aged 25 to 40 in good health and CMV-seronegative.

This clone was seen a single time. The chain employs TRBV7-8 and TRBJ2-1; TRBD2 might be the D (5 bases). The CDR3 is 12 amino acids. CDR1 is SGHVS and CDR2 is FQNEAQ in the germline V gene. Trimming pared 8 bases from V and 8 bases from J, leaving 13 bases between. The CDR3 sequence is CASGKWEHEQFF. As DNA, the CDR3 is TGTGCCAGCGGGAAATGGGAGCATGAGCAGTTCTTC.

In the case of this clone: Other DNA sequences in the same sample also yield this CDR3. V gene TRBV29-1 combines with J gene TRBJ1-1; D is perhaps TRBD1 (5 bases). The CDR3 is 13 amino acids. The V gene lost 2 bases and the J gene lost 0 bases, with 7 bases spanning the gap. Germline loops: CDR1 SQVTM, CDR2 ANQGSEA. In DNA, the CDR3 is TGCAGCGTTGAAAAAGGGGTGAACACTGAAGCTTTCTTT. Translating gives CSVEKGVNTEAFF.

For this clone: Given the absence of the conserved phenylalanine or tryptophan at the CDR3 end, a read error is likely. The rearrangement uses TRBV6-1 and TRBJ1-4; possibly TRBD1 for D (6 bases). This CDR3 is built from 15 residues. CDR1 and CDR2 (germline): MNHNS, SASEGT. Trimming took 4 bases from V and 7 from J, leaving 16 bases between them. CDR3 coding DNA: TGTGCCAGCAGTGGCAACAGGGTAACTGTTGAAAAACTGTTTTTG. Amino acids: CASSGNRVTVEKLFL.

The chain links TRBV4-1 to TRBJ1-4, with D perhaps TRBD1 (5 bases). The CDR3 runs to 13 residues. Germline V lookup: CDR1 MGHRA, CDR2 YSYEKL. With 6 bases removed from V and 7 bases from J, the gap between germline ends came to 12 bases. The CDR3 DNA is TGCGCCAGCAGGGGCCGGGGGGGTGAAAAACTGTTTTTT. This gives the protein CASRGRGGEKLFF.

CDR3 loop: CASSVAGTRGGEQYF. The CDR3 DNA is TGTGCCAGCAGCGTAGCTGGGACTCGAGGTGGCGAGCAGTACTTC. The chain couples TRBV9 to TRBJ2-7; possibly TRBD2 for D (6 bases). Germline CDR1 reads SGDLS; CDR2 reads YYNGEE. The length of the CDR3 is 15 residues. Trimming pared 0 bases from V and 6 bases from J, leaving 16 bases between.

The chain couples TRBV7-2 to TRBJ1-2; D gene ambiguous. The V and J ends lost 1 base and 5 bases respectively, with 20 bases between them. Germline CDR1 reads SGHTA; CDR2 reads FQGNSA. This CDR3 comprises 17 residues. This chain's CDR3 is CASSLDAGRITRYGYTF. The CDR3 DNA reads TGTGCCAGCAGCTTAGATGCAGGCCGAATCACTCGATATGGCTACACCTTC.

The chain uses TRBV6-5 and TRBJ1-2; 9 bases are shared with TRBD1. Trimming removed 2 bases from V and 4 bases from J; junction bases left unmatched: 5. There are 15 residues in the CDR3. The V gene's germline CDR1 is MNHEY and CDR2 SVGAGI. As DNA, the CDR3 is TGTGCCAGCAGTTACACGGACAGGGGCGGCTATGGCTACACCTTC. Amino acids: CASSYTDRGGYGYTF.

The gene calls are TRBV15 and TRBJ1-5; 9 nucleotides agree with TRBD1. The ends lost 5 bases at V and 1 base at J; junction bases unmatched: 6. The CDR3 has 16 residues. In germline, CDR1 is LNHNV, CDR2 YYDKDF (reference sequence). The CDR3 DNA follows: TGTGCCACCAGCGGAGGACAGGGGTTAAGCAATCAGCCCCAGCATTTT. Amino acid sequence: CATSGGQGLSNQPQHF.

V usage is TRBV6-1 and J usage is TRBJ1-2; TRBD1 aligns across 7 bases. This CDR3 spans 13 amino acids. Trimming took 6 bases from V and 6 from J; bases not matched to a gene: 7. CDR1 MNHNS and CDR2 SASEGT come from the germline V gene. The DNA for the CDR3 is TGTGCCAGCAGCTCCGGGACAGTCCATGGCTACACCTTC. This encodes CASSSGTVHGYTF.

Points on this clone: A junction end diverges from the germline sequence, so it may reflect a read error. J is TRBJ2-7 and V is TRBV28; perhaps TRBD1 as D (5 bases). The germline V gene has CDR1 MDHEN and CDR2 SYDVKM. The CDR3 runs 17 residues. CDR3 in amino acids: CASSLPGLSPRSSEQYF. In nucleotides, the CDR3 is TGTGCCAGCAGTTTACCAGGGCTGAGCCCAAGGTCCTCCGAGCAGTACTTC.

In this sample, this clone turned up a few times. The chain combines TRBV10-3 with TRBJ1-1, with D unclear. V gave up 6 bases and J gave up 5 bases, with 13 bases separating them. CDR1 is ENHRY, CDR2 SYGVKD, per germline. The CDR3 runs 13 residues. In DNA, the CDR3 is TGTGCCATCAGCGAGGCGAGCGGAACTGAAGCTTTCTTT. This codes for CAISEASGTEAFF.

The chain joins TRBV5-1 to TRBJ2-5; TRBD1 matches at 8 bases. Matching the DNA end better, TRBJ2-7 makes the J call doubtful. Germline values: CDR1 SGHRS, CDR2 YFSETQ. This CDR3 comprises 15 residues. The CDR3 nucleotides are TGCGCCAGCAGGCCCGGACAGGGCGTAGGTTACGAGCAGTACTTC. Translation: CASRPGQGVGYEQYF.

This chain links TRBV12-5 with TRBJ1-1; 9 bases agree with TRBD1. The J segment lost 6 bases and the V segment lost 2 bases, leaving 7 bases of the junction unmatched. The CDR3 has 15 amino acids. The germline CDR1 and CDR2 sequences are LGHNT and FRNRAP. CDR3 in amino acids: CASGLPPGQGSEAFF. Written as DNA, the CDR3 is TGTGCTAGTGGTTTGCCCCCGGGACAGGGATCTGAAGCTTTCTTT.

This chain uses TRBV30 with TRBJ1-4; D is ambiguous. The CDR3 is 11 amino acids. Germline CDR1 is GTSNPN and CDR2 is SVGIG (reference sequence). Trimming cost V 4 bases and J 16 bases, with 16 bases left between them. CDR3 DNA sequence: TGTGCCTGGAACAATGCGGCGGTTGAGTTTTTT. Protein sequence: CAWNNAAVEFF.

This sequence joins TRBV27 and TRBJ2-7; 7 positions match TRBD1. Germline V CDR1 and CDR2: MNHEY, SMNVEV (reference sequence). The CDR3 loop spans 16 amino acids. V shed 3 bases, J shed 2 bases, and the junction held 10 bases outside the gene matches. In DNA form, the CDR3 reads TGTGCCAGCAGTTTTCTCTCCGGGACAGCGCCCTACGAGCAGTACTTC. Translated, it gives CASSFLSGTAPYEQYF.

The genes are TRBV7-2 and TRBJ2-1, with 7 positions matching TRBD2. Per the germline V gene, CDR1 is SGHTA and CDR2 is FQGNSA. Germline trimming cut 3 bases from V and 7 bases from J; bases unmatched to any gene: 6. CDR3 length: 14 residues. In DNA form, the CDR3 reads TGTGCCAGCAGCTTGGGGCCGGGGGGAAATGAGCAGTTCTTC. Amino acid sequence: CASSLGPGGNEQFF.

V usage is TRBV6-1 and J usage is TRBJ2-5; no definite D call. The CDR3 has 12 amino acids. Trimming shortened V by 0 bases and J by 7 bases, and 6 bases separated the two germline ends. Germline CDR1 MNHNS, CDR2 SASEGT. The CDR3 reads CASSEASRTQYF. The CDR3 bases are TGTGCCAGCAGTGAAGCTTCTCGGACCCAGTACTTC.